This paragraph covers one TCR beta chain sequence. The antigen is unknown. These data originate in a study of early T cells in non-severe SARS-CoV-2 infection. One entry per CDR3 protein, called by TCRdb with MiXCR from the 5' RACE reads. The table shows more than 60,000 distinct CDR3 sequences, with over 10% occurring only once. V trimming: 2 bases; J trimming: 0 bases; junction bases outside the gene matches: 7. The CDR3 spans 17 residues. Study-level results: Matching with VDJdb favored anti-spike CD8 responses (missing private and CD4 specificities).

The V gene is TRBV12-3 or TRBV12-4, the J gene TRBJ2-5; 9 bases agree with TRBD2. The clonotype originates from an adult who was a healthcare worker with PCR-confirmed SARS-CoV-2 infection or an uninfected control (not recorded which). The sample comprised whole blood. This chain's CDR3 is CASSLRSTSGYQETQYF. CDR3 nucleotide sequence: TGTGCCAGCAGTTTAAGAAGTACTAGCGGGTACCAAGAGACCCAGTACTTC.